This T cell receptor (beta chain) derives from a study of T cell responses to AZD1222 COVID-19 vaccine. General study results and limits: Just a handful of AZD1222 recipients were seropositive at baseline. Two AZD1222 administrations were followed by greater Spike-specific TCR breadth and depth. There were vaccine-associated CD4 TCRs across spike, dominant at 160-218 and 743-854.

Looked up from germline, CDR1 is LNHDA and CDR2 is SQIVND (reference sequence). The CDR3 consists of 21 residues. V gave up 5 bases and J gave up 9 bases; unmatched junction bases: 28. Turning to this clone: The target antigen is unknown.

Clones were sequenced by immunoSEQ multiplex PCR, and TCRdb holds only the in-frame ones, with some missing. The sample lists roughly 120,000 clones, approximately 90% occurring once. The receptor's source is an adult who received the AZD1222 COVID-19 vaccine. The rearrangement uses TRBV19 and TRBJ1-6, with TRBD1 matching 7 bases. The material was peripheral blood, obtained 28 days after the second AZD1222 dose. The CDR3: CASSVGQHWDLNWLSLSPLHF. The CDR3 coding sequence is TGTGCCAGTAGTGTGGGACAGCACTGGGATCTTAACTGGCTTTCACTTTCACCCCTCCACTTT.